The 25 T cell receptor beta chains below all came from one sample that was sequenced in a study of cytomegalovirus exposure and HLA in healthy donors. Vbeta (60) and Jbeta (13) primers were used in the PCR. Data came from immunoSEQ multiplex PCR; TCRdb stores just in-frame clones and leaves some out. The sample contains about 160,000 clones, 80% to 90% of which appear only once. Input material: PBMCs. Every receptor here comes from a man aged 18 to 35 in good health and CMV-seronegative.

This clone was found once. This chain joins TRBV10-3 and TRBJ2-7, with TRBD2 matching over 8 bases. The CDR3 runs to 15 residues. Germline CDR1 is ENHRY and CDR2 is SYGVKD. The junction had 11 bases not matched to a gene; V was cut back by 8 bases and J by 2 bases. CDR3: CAIAVGLAGTYEQYF. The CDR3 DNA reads TGTGCCATCGCGGTCGGGCTAGCGGGTACCTACGAGCAGTACTTC.

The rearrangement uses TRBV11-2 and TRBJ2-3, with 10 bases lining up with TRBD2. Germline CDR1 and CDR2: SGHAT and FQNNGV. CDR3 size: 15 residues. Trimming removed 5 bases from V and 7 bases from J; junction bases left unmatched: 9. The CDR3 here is CASSPPAGGPNTQYF. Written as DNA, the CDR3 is TGTGCCAGCAGCCCCCCAGCGGGAGGGCCAAATACGCAGTATTTT.

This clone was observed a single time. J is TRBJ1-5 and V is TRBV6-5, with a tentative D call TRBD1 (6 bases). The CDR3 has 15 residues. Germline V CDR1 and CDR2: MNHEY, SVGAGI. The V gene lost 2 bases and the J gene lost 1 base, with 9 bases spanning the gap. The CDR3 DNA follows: TGTGCCAGCAGTTACAACAGGGAAAGCAATCAGCCCCAGCATTTT. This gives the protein CASSYNRESNQPQHF.

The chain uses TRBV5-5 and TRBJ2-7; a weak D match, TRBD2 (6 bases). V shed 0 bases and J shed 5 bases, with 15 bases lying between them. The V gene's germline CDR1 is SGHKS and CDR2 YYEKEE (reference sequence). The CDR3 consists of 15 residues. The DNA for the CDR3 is TGTGCCAGCAGCTTGGTGGAAATTTCGGGGGACGAGCAGTACTTC. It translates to CASSLVEISGDEQYF.

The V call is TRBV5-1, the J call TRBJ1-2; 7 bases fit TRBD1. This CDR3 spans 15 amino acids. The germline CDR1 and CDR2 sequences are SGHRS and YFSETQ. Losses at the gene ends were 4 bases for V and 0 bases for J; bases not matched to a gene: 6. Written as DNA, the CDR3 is TGCGCCAGCAGCCACAGGGACAGCGCTAACTATGGCTACACCTTC. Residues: CASSHRDSANYGYTF.

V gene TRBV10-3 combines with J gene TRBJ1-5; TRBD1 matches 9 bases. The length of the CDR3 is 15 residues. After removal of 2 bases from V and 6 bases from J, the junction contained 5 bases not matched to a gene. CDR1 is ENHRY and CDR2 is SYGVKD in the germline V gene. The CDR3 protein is CAISETTGGGQPQHF. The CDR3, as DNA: TGTGCCATCAGTGAGACGACAGGGGGGGGTCAGCCCCAGCATTTT.

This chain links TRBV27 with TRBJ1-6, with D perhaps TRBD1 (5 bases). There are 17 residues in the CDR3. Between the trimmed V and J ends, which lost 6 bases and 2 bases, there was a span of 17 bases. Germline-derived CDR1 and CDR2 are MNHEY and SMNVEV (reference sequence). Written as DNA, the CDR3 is TGTGCCAGCAGGTCCATTTCAGGGTTCGCCTATAATTCACCCCTCCACTTT. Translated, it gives CASRSISGFAYNSPLHF.

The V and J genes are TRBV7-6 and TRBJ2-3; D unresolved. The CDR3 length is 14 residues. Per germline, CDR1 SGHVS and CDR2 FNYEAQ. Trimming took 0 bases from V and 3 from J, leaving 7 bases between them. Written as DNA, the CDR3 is TGTGCCAGCAGCTTAGCGGGCTATACAGATACGCAGTATTTT. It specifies CASSLAGYTDTQYF. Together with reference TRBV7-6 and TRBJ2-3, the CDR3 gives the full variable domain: GAGVSQSPRYKVTKRGQDVALRCDPISGHVSLYWYRQALGQGPEFLTYFNYEAQQDKSGLPNDRFSAERPEGSISTLTIQRTEQRDSAMYRCASSLAGYTDTQYFGPGTRLTVL.

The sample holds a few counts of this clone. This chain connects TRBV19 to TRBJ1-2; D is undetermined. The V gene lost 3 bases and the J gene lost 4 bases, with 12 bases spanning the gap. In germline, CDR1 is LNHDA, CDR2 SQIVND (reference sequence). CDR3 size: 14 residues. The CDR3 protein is CASSMRLRSYGYTF. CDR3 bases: TGTGCCAGTAGTATGAGGCTTCGATCCTATGGCTACACCTTC.

CDR3 bases: TGTGCCAGTAGTCTTTCGGGACAGGCGTACAATGAGCAGTTCTTC. Translation: CASSLSGQAYNEQFF. The gene calls are TRBV19 and TRBJ2-1; the match to TRBD1 covers 8 bases. V lost 5 bases to trimming and J lost 4 bases; unmatched junction nucleotides: 7. This CDR3 region has 15 residues. In germline, CDR1 is LNHDA, CDR2 SQIVND (reference sequence). Full variable domain (rest looked up from reference TRBV19 and TRBJ2-1): DGGITQSPKYLFRKEGQNVTLSCEQNLNHDAMYWYRQDPGQGLRLIYYSQIVNDFQKGDIAEGYSVSREKKESFPLTVTSAQKNPTAFYLCASSLSGQAYNEQFFGPGTRLTVL.

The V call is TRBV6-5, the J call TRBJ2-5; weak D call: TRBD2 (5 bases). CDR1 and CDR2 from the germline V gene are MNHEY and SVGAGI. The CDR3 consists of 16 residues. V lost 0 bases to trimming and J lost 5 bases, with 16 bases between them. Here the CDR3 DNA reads TGTGCCAGCAGTTACTCGAGGACCACTCGGGGTGAGACCCAGTACTTC. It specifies CASSYSRTTRGETQYF.

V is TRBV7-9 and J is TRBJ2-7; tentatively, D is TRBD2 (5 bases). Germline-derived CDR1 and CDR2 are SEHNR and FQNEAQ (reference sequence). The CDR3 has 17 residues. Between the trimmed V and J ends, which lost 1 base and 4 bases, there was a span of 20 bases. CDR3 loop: CASSLVRAGARGYEQYF. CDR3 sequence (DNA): TGTGCCAGCAGCTTAGTTAGGGCCGGAGCTCGAGGGTACGAGCAGTACTTC.

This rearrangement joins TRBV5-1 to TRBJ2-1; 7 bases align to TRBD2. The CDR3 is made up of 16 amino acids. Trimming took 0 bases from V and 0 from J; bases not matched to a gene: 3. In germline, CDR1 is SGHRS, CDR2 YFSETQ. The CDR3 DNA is TGCGCCAGCAGCTTGGCAGCGGGGCCCTCCTACAATGAGCAGTTCTTC. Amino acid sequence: CASSLAAGPSYNEQFF.

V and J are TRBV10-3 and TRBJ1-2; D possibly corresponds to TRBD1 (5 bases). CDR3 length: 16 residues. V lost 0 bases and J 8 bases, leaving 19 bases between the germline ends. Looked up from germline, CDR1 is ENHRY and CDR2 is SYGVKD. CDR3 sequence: CAISESSAGKNRGYTF. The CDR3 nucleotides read TGTGCCATCAGTGAGTCGAGCGCTGGGAAAAACAGGGGCTACACCTTC.

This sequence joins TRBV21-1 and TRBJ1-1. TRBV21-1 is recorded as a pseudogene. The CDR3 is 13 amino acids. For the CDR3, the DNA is TGTGCCAGCAGCAAGGCGGGTAACACTGAAGCTTTCTTT. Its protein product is CASSKAGNTEAFF.

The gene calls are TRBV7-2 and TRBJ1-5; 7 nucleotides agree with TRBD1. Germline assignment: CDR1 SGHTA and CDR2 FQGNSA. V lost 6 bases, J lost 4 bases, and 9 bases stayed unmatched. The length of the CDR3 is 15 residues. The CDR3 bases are TGTGCCAGCAGTGTCCGGGGACAGCGAAATCAGCCCCAGCATTTT. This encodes CASSVRGQRNQPQHF.

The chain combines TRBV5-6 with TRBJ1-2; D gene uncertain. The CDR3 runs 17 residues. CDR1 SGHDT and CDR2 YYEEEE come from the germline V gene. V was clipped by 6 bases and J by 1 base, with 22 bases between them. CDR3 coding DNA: TGTGCCAGCACGCCAGTCGGCGGGCCCGTTCTTAACTATGGCTACACCTTC. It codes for CASTPVGGPVLNYGYTF.

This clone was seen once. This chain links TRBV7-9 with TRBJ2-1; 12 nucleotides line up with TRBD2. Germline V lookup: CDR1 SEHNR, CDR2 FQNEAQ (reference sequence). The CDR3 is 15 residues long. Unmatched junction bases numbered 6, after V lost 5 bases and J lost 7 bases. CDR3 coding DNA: TGTGCCAGCAGCCTGACTAGCGGGAGTTGGAATGAGCAGTTCTTC. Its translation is CASSLTSGSWNEQFF.

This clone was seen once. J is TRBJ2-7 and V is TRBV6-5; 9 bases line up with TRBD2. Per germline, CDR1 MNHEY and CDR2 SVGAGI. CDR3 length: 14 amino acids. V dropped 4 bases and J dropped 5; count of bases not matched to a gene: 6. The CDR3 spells CASSLRGGADEQYF. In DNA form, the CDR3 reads TGTGCCAGCAGTTTGCGGGGGGGGGCCGACGAGCAGTACTTC.

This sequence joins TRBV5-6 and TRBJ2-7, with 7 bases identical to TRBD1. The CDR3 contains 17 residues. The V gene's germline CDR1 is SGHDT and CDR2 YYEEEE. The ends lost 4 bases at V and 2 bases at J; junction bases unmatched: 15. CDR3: CASSGLGETGITYEQYF. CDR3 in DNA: TGTGCCAGCAGCGGATTGGGGGAGACAGGGATTACCTACGAGCAGTACTTC.

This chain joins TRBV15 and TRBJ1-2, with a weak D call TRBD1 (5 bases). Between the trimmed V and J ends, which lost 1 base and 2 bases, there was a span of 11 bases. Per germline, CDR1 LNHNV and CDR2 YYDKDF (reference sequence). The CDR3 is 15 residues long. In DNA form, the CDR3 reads TGTGCCACCAGCAGAGCTACACAGGCAAACTATGGCTACACCTTC. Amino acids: CATSRATQANYGYTF.

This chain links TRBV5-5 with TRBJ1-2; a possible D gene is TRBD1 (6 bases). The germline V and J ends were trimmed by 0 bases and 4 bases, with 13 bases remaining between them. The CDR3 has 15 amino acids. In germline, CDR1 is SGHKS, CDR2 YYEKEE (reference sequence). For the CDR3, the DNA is TGTGCCAGCAGCTTGGGGACAGTGGCTACCTATGGCTACACCTTC. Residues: CASSLGTVATYGYTF.

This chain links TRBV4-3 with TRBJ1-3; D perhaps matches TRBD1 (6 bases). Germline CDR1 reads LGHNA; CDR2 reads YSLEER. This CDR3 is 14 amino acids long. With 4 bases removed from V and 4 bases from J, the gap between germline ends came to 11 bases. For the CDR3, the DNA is TGCGCCAGCAGCCCCGGGGGGGCCGGAAACACCATATATTTT. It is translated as CASSPGGAGNTIYF.

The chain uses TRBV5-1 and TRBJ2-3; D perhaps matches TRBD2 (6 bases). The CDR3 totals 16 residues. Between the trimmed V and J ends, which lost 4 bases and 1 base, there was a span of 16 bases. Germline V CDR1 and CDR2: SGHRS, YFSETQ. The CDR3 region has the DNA TGCGCCAGCAGCCGCTGGAGAGGGGAGGGCACAGATACGCAGTATTTT. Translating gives CASSRWRGEGTDTQYF.

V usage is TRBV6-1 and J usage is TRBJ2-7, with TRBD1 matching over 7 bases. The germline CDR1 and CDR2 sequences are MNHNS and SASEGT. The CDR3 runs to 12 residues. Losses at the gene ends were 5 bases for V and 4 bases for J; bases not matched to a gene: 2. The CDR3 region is CASSRQGYEQYF. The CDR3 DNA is TGTGCCAGCAGTAGACAGGGTTACGAGCAGTACTTC.